This TCR beta chain was captured in a study of cytomegalovirus exposure and HLA in healthy donors. Primers included in the PCR were 60 Vbeta and 13 Jbeta primers. Using immunoSEQ multiplex PCR, the repertoire was profiled, and TCRdb retains in-frame clones only, with some absent. The sample lists about 130,000 clones; 55% to 75% were seen once. The TCR originated in a man younger than 40 in good health and CMV-seropositive. Source material: PBMCs.

DNA for the CDR3: TGTGCCAGCAGCCAAGGGGGACAGAAGAACACCGGGGAGCTGTTTTTT. Translated, it gives CASSQGGQKNTGELFF. The chain has TRBV14 and TRBJ2-2; 7 bases align to TRBD1. This CDR3 region has 16 residues. The germline CDR1 and CDR2 sequences are SGHDN and FVKESK. Trimming at V came to 1 base and at J to 1 base, leaving 3 bases not matched to a gene. Full variable domain (missing parts from reference TRBV14 and TRBJ2-2): EAGVTQFPSHSVIEKGQTVTLRCDPISGHDNLYWYRRVMGKEIKFLLHFVKESKQDESGMPNNRFLAERTGGTYSTLKVQPAELEDSGVYFCASSQGGQKNTGELFFGEGSRLTVL.